A single sample is the source of the 9 T cell receptor beta chains below, sequenced in a study of read filtering for tumor transcriptome and immune sequencing. The library was built from roughly 400 ng RNA with molecular barcoded adaptors for alpha/delta and beta/gamma chains. TCRdb reprocessed the reads via MiXCR and lists one record per CDR3 protein. This table holds approximately 5,800 distinct CDR3 sequences, about 20% found once. Sequencing was performed on a population of CD138-negative cells sorted from bone marrow. Every receptor here comes from a donor at least 40 years old with multiple myeloma.

By share, this clonotype ranks as medium-sized. This sequence joins TRBV18 and TRBJ1-4; 9 positions match TRBD1. V lost 5 bases, J lost 8 bases, and 9 bases stayed unmatched. CDR1 is KGHSH, CDR2 LQKENI, per germline. The CDR3 is made up of 15 amino acids. The CDR3 here is CASSIRPDRGEKLFF. DNA of the CDR3: TGTGCCAGCTCAATAAGACCGGACAGGGGAGAAAAACTGTTTTTT.

Sample share makes this clonotype medium-sized. This chain joins TRBV27 and TRBJ2-7; D assignment may be TRBD1 or TRBD2 (5 bases each). V was shortened by 2 bases and J by 6 bases, with 5 bases between the two germline ends. This CDR3 has 11 amino acids. CDR1 is MNHEY and CDR2 is SMNVEV in the germline V gene (reference sequence). CDR3 nucleotide sequence: TGTGCCAGCAGTTTAGGGGGCGAGCAGTACTTC. Its protein product is CASSLGGEQYF.

By sample share, this clonotype is medium-sized. The chain has TRBV19 and TRBJ2-1; unclear D gene. Trimming left V 0 bases short and J 6 bases short, with 0 bases between. Germline lookup yields CDR1 LNHDA and CDR2 SQIVND (reference sequence). This CDR3 has 11 amino acids. As DNA, the CDR3 is TGTGCCAGTAGTATAGACAATGAGCAGTTCTTC. Protein sequence: CASSIDNEQFF.

A remark on this clonotype: Given a much more abundant clone one base away, this may be a read error. The chain recombines TRBV7-9 with TRBJ2-3; 11 nucleotides line up with TRBD2. The CDR3 sequence is 14 residues long. From germline, CDR1 is SEHNR and CDR2 FQNEAQ (reference sequence). J gave up 5 bases and V 8 bases, and 6 bases lay outside the gene matches. The CDR3 DNA follows: TGTGCCAGCGGCTCGGGACTAGCGGAAGATACGCAGTATTTT. It encodes CASGSGLAEDTQYF.

The chain uses TRBV5-4 and TRBJ1-2; TRBD1 agrees at 7 bases. The ends lost 1 base at V and 4 bases at J; junction bases unmatched: 4. The CDR3 is 14 residues long. CDR1 SGHNT and CDR2 YYREEE come from the germline V gene (reference sequence). Here the CDR3 DNA reads TGTGCCAGCAGCTTGAGGGGGCCGGGCTATGGCTACACCTTC. Encoded protein: CASSLRGPGYGYTF.

This chain joins TRBV27 and TRBJ2-1, with a tentative D call TRBD2 (5 bases). The CDR3 runs 15 residues. V was pared by 0 bases and J by 8 bases, with 14 bases between. Germline V gene sequence: CDR1 MNHEY, CDR2 SMNVEV (reference sequence). The CDR3 protein is CASSLSSRGNDEQFF. DNA for the CDR3: TGTGCCAGCAGTTTATCCTCTCGAGGGAACGATGAGCAGTTCTTC.

This rearrangement joins TRBV9 to TRBJ2-1, with TRBD2 matching over 10 bases. The CDR3 has 20 amino acids. Germline V CDR1 and CDR2: SGDLS, YYNGEE. V lost 0 bases to trimming and J lost 4 bases; unmatched junction nucleotides: 16. CDR3 bases: TGTGCCAGCAGCGTAGGAGCGGCTAGCGGGAGTCTTGGTCTATACAATGAGCAGTTCTTC. This codes for CASSVGAASGSLGLYNEQFF.

There are a few counts of this clonotype. A much larger clone is a single base away; this may be a read error. V is TRBV19 and J is TRBJ1-5, with D tentatively TRBD1 (5 bases). This CDR3 has 14 amino acids. Per germline, CDR1 LNHDA and CDR2 SQIVND (reference sequence). Written as DNA, the CDR3 is TGTGCCGGTAGCCAGGGACCGGACAATCAGCCCCAGCATTTT. Translation gives CAGSQGPDNQPQHF.

This clonotype was picked up many times. V usage is TRBV5-1 and J usage is TRBJ1-5; 9 bases align to TRBD1. The CDR3 is 15 residues long. The V and J ends lost 0 bases and 6 bases, in that order; junction bases with no gene match: 4. Germline-derived CDR1 and CDR2 are SGHRS and YFSETQ. CDR3 DNA sequence: TGCGCCAGCAGCTTGGGTACAGGGGGCATTCAGCCCCAGCATTTT. Amino acid sequence: CASSLGTGGIQPQHF.